Sequencing of this T cell receptor beta chain was carried out in a study of cytomegalovirus exposure and HLA in healthy donors. The germline V and J ends were trimmed by 2 bases and 4 bases, with 14 bases remaining between them. The CDR3 is made up of 15 amino acids. Germline CDR1 and CDR2: SGHTA and FQGNSA. Amplification used 60 Vbeta primers and 13 Jbeta primers. Profiled with immunoSEQ multiplex PCR; TCRdb holds only in-frame clones, not every one. Altogether 150,000 or so clones are present, 78% being singletons, with the ten largest covering 3%. This clone was counted a few times. The clonotype originates from a man between 35 and 55 years old in good health and CMV-seropositive. This sequence joins TRBV7-2 and TRBJ1-2; perhaps TRBD1 as D (5 bases). The material sequenced was PBMCs. The CDR3 DNA reads TGTGCCAGCAGCTTAAAGGGGCCGCCGATCTATGGCTACACCTTC. Translation gives CASSLKGPPIYGYTF.